Each of the 4 T cell receptor beta chains below was sequenced from the same sample in a study of OX40 agonist ivuxolimab in advanced cancers. Data came from immunoSEQ multiplex PCR; TCRdb stores just in-frame clones and leaves some out. The repertoire holds roughly 45,000 clones, with roughly 86% as singletons. The sequenced sample was CD4+ or CD8+ T cells sorted from blood, obtained in a trial of the OX40 agonist ivuxolimab. These receptors came from an adult with an advanced solid tumor such as melanoma, head and neck, liver or kidney cancer.

This rearrangement joins TRBV2 to TRBJ1-4; D is ambiguous. Germline V lookup: CDR1 SNHLY, CDR2 FYNNEI. Deletions cut 6 bases from V and 7 bases from J, with 12 bases between. This CDR3 region has 13 residues. The CDR3 DNA follows: TGTGCCAGCAGGGAGAGGACGCTTGAAAAACTGTTTTTT. Translating it yields CASRERTLEKLFF.

This sequence joins TRBV11-2 and TRBJ1-3; D gene unclear. The germline CDR1 and CDR2 sequences are SGHAT and FQNNGV. The CDR3 spans 14 residues. Trimming cost V 2 bases and J 7 bases, with 12 bases left between them. The CDR3 sequence is CASSLQVSGNTIYF. The CDR3 region has the DNA TGTGCCAGCAGCTTACAGGTCTCGGGGAACACCATATATTTT.

The chain employs TRBV19 and TRBJ2-1; D may be TRBD1 (6 bases). There are 14 residues in the CDR3. Germline V CDR1 and CDR2: LNHDA, SQIVND (reference sequence). The ends were cut back, 3 bases at V and 8 bases at J, with 14 bases in the middle. The CDR3 DNA reads TGTGCCAGTAGTATCGATAAGGGGGTTTATGAGCAGTTCTTC. Protein sequence: CASSIDKGVYEQFF.

V usage is TRBV5-4 and J usage is TRBJ2-2; TRBD1 matches 11 bases. The V gene's germline CDR1 is SGHNT and CDR2 YYREEE (reference sequence). The CDR3 has 16 amino acids. V shed 0 bases and J 4 bases; nucleotides not matched to a gene: 2. DNA for the CDR3: TGTGCCAGCAGCTTGGAGGGACAGGGGGTCACCGGGGAGCTGTTTTTT. Protein sequence: CASSLEGQGVTGELFF.